The rows below give T cell receptor beta chains drawn from one sample of a study of CD8 T cells in Susac syndrome. TCRdb reanalysed the immunoSEQ multiplex PCR reads using MiXCR and keeps one entry per CDR3 protein. Seen here are about 140,000 distinct CDR3 sequences, 85% to 95% observed once, and the top ten hold approximately 0.11%. The sequencing input was CD4+ T cells from PBMCs. These receptors originate from a human donor with multiple sclerosis. The CDR3 runs from the conserved cysteine through the conserved F or W.

len	j_gene	v_gene	CDR3aa
14	TRBJ2-5	TRBV5-1	CASSSGTEGGTQYF
15	TRBJ2-7	TRBV20-1	CSARDARGGTYEQYF
15	TRBJ2-2	TRBV20-1	CSAKRTGRMGGELFF
14	TRBJ1-1	TRBV28	CASQTDWGLSEAFF
15	TRBJ2-3	TRBV3-1	CASSQPTGKADTQYF
14	TRBJ2-5	TRBV19	CASSMGTKTETQYF
16	TRBJ2-5	TRBV6-1	CASRLPGLAGKETQYF
15	TRBJ2-2	TRBV20-1	CSARPGQGLTGELFF
14	TRBJ2-7	TRBV9	CASSVAGADYEQYF
12	TRBJ2-7	TRBV20-1	CSARLDSPQQYF
13	TRBJ2-1	TRBV24-1	CATGQGAQDEQFF
13	TRBJ2-2	TRBV24-1	CATSGTDTGELFF
12	TRBJ2-1	TRBV30	CAWSSSYNEQFF
14	TRBJ1-2	TRBV29-1	CSVWDRGFGYGYTF
16	TRBJ1-1	TRBV5-1	CASSRDRVQKNTEAFF
14	TRBJ2-3	TRBV5-4	CASSDGSSTDTQYF
13	TRBJ1-2	TRBV29-1	CSVEERGNYGYTF
17	TRBJ2-1	TRBV24-1	CATSGLPDGVLHGEQFF
16	TRBJ2-7	TRBV6-2/TRBV6-3	CASTLPGQGTSYEQYF
12	TRBJ2-7	TRBV7-9	CASSFQRGEQYF
14	TRBJ1-1	TRBV20-1	CSARTHRGRDEAFF
13	TRBJ1-1	TRBV6-5	CASRENRDTEAFF
14	TRBJ2-5	TRBV6-1	CASSPRSAQETQYF
13	TRBJ1-2	TRBV7-9	CASSDTTLGGYTF
14	TRBJ1-1	TRBV11-2	CASSLGQTNTEAFF
15	TRBJ1-2	TRBV7-9	CASSPRLGPNYGYTF
15	TRBJ1-1	TRBV14	CASSQRTGRNTEAFF
15	TRBJ2-7	TRBV7-8	CASSLVGQGADEQYF
11	TRBJ2-1	TRBV20-1	CSAPEYNEQFF
14	TRBJ2-2	TRBV7-9	CATSLAGGGGELFF